This TCR beta chain was profiled in a study of T cells in Graves' hyperthyroidism and ophthalmopathy. Study observations and caveats: Ophthalmopathy and stable hyperthyroidism were separated by a 13 V-J model. Most thyroid clonotypes with frequency above 0.001 were detected in blood.

This clonotype was detected many times. Its antigen is as yet unknown. Regions amplified from RNA transcripts were the TCR beta CDR3 regions. The HTBI primer set was used in a first-round RT-PCR of the TCR CDR3. TCRdb re-derived calls from the multiplex PCR reads in MiXCR, one entry per CDR3 protein. The data show a few hundred thousand distinct CDR3 sequences, roughly 14% seen once. Patients showing uncontrolled infection, other autoimmune disease, pregnancy or lactation were ineligible. This clonotype was sampled from a young man with Graves' hyperthyroidism that later progressed to Graves' ophthalmopathy. Sequenced: blood.

CDR3 DNA: TGTGCCAGCAGTTTAAGGCGGGACAGGGGTCGATCACCCCTCCACTTT. Encoded protein: CASSLRRDRGRSPLHF. The chain carries TRBV12-3 or TRBV12-4 and TRBJ1-6; 10 nucleotides match TRBD1. V shed 2 bases and J 10 bases; nucleotides not matched to a gene: 8. The CDR3 has 16 residues.